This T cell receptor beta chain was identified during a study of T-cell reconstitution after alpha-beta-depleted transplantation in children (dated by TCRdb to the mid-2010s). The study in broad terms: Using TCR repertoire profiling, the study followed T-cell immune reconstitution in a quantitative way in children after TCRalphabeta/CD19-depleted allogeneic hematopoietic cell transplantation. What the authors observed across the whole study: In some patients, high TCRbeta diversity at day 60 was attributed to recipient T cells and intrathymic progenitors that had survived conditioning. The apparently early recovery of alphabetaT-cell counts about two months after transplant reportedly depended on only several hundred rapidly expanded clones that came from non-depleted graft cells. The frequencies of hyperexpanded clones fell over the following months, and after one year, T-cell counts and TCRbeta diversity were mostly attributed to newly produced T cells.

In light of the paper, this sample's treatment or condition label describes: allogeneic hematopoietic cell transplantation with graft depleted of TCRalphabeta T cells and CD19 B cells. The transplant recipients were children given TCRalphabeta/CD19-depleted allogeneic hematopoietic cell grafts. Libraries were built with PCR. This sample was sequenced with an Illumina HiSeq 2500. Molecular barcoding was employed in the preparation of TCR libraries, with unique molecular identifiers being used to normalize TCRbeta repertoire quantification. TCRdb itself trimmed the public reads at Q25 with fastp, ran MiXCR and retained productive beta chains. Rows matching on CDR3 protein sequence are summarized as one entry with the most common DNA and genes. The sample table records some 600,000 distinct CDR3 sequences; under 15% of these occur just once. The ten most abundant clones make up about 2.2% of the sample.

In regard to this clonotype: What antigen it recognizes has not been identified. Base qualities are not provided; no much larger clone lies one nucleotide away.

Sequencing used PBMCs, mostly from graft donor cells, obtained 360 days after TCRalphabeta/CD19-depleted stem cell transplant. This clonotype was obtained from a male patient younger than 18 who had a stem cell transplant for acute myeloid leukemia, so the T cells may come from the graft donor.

The CDR3 protein sequence reads: CASSSPREPNQPQHF. The DNA sequence is TGTGCCAGCAGCTCTCCGAGGGAGCCGAATCAGCCCCAGCATTTT. The chain links TRBV6-2 or TRBV6-3 with TRBJ1-5, with the D gene not confidently named. The CDR3, cysteine through phenylalanine, is 15 amino acids long. Only the CDR3 region is kept as DNA, spanning 45 bases read in frame from base 1. A distance of 16 bases separates the germline ends of V and J, which lose 6 bases and 4 bases respectively. From the germline V gene, CDR1 is MNHEY and CDR2 is SVGEGT.